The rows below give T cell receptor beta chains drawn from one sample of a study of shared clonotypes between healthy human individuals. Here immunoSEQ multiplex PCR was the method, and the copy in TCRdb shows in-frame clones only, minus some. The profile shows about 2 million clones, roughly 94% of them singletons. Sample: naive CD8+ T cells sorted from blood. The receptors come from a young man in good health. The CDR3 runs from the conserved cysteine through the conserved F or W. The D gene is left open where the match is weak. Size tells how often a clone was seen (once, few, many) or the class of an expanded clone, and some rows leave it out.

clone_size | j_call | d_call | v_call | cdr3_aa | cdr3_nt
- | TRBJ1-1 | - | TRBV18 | CASSPYGGALNTEAFF | TGTGCCAGCTCCCCGTACGGGGGCGCCTTGAACACTGAAGCTTTCTTT
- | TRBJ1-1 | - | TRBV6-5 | CASSSSGPPGEAFF | TGTGCCAGCAGTTCCTCAGGACCCCCTGGGGAAGCTTTCTTT
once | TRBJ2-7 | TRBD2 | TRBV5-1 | CASSSSGGDEQYF | TGCGCCAGCAGCTCTAGCGGGGGGGACGAGCAGTACTTC
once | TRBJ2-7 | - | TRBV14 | CASSQGTFYEQYF | TGTGCCAGCAGCCAAGGGACCTTCTACGAGCAGTACTTC
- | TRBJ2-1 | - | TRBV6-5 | CASSPKGGYTEQFF | TGTGCCAGCAGTCCAAAGGGGGGCTACACTGAGCAGTTCTTC
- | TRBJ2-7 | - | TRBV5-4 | CASSFGGVEQYF | TGTGCCAGCAGCTTTGGAGGGGTCGAGCAGTACTTC
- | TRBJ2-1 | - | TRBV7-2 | CASRRVDNEQFF | TGTGCCAGCAGGCGAGTAGACAATGAGCAGTTCTTC
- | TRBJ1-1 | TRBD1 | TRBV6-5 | CASSYYTGDTEAFF | TGTGCCAGCAGTTACTACACAGGGGACACTGAAGCTTTCTTT
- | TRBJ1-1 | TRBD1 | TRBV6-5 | CASSSGQGSTEAFF | TGTGCCAGCAGTTCCGGACAGGGGAGCACTGAAGCTTTCTTT
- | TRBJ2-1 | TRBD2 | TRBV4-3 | CASSQDFVAGHSYNEQFF | TGCGCCAGCAGCCAAGACTTCGTAGCGGGCCACTCCTACAATGAGCAGTTCTTC
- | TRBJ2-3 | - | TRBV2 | CASSEGDISTDTQYF | TGTGCCAGCAGCGAGGGGGACATCAGCACAGATACGCAGTATTTT
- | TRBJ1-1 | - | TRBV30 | CAWSPGPRRNMNTEAFF | TGTGCCTGGAGCCCGGGACCCCGGAGGAACATGAACACTGAAGCTTTCTTT
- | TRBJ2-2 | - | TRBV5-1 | CASSLTTATTGELFF | TGCGCCAGCAGCTTGACAACAGCGACCACCGGGGAGCTGTTTTTT
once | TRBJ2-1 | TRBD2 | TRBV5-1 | CASSLPGRLVINEQFF | TGCGCCAGCAGCTTGCCCGGGAGGTTAGTTATAAATGAGCAGTTCTTC
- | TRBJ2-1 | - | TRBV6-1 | CASSDVAGHDEQFF | TGTGCCAGCAGTGATGTGGCAGGGCACGATGAGCAGTTCTTC
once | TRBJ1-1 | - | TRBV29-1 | CSIGGQTITEAFF | TGCAGCATTGGTGGACAGACAATCACTGAAGCTTTCTTT
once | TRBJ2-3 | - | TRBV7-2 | CASSMRLVSDTQYF | TGTGCCAGCAGCATGCGACTAGTGTCAGATACGCAGTATTTT
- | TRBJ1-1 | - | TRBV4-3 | CASSQDRLGRGTEAFF | TGCGCCAGCAGCCAAGATCGATTGGGCAGGGGCACTGAAGCTTTCTTT
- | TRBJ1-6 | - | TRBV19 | CAYYRDIQKGSPLHF | TGTGCCTACTACCGGGACATCCAAAAAGGATCACCCCTCCACTTT
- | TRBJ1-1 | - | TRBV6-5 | CASSPGTVNTEAFF | TGTGCCAGCAGTCCCGGGACGGTGAACACTGAAGCTTTCTTT
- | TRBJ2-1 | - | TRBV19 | CASSIDLLGGEQFF | TGTGCCAGTAGTATAGATCTATTAGGGGGTGAGCAGTTCTTC
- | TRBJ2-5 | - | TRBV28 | CASSQDPGEETQYF | TGTGCCAGCAGCCAGGACCCCGGGGAAGAGACCCAGTACTTC
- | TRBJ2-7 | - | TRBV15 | CATSRDWPRGTEENEQYF | TGTGCCACCAGCAGAGATTGGCCGAGGGGGACGGAGGAGAACGAGCAGTACTTC
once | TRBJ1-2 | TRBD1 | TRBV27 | CASTQGANYGYTF | TGTGCCAGCACGCAGGGGGCAAACTATGGCTACACCTTC
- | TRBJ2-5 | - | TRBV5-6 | CASSLWVETQYF | TGTGCCAGCAGCTTGTGGGTGGAGACCCAGTACTTC
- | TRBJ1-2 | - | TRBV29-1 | CSVEDLAGSPNPNYGYTF | TGCAGCGTTGAAGATCTAGCCGGCAGCCCTAATCCGAACTATGGCTACACCTTC
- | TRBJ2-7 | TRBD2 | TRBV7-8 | CASSLEAGGAQDEQYF | TGTGCCAGCAGCTTAGAAGCGGGAGGGGCTCAGGACGAGCAGTACTTC
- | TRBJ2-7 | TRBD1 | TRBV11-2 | CASSNSAGGFDEQYF | TGTGCCAGCAGCAACTCAGCAGGGGGCTTTGACGAGCAGTACTTC
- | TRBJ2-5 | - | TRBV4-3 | CASSQDLLREHETQYF | TGCGCCAGCAGCCAAGATCTATTGAGGGAACACGAGACCCAGTACTTC